The present T cell receptor (beta chain) was sequenced within a study of T cell responses to AZD1222 COVID-19 vaccine. In the study overall: Some second doses came at about 4 weeks and others at about 12 weeks; these were pooled.

Libraries were prepared by immunoSEQ multiplex PCR; TCRdb keeps only in-frame clonotypes and omits some of them. The table includes about 160,000 clones, approximately 90% detected once. The V gene lost 6 bases and the J gene lost 1 base, with 13 bases spanning the gap. This CDR3 region has 15 residues. CDR1 and CDR2 from the germline V gene are SNHLY and FYNNEI. The clonotype originates from an adult in good health. This specimen consisted of peripheral blood, obtained on day 0 of AZD1222 vaccination. The V gene is TRBV2, the J gene TRBJ1-5; D unclear. Here the CDR3 reads CASRREWLSNQPQHF. The CDR3 nucleotides are TGTGCCAGCAGGAGGGAGTGGTTGAGCAATCAGCCCCAGCATTTT.